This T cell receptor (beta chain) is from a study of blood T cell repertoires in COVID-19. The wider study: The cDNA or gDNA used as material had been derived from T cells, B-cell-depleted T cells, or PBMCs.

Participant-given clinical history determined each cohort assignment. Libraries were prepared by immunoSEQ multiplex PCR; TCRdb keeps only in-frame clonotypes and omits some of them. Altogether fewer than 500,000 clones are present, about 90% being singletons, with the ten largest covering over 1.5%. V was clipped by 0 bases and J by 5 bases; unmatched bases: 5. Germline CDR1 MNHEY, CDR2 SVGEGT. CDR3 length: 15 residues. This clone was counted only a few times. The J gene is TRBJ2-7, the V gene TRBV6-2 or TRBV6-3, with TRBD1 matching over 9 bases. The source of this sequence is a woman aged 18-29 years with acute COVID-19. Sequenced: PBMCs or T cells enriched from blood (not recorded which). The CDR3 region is CASSYSRTGVNEQYF. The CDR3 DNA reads TGTGCCAGCAGTTACTCACGGACAGGGGTCAACGAGCAGTACTTC.